The 19 T cell receptor beta chains below come from one sample, sequenced in a study of cytomegalovirus exposure and HLA in healthy donors. The data were produced by immunoSEQ multiplex PCR, yet TCRdb's version contains in-frame clones alone and is incomplete. The sample has roughly 150,000 clones; 90% to 95% are singletons. The sequenced sample was PBMCs. All receptors derive from a man aged 18 to 29 in good health and CMV-seronegative.

V and J are TRBV4-1 and TRBJ2-7; no firm D call. The length of the CDR3 is 15 residues. V lost 6 bases and J lost 3, with 18 bases in between. CDR1 and CDR2 (germline): MGHRA, YSYEKL. The chain's CDR3 is CASREYLSAFYEQYF. The CDR3, as DNA: TGCGCCAGCAGGGAATACCTATCAGCGTTCTACGAGCAGTACTTC.

This sequence joins TRBV5-1 and TRBJ2-3; maybe TRBD2 (5 bases). V lost 4 bases, J lost 4 bases, and 10 bases lay in between. This CDR3 region has 13 residues. Germline CDR1 and CDR2: SGHRS and YFSETQ. The CDR3, as DNA: TGCGCCAGCAGCCCGGAGAGGGCAGATACGCAGTATTTT. Amino acids: CASSPERADTQYF.

V is TRBV7-9 and J is TRBJ2-5, with TRBD1 as a possible D gene (5 bases). The CDR3 is 14 residues long. CDR1 is SEHNR and CDR2 is FQNEAQ in the germline V gene (reference sequence). V was cut by 3 bases and J by 2 bases, with 10 bases left in between. The CDR3 region has the DNA TGTGCCAGCAGCTTTACGACAGCTCAAGAGACCCAGTACTTC. Its translation: CASSFTTAQETQYF.

The chain employs TRBV10-2 and TRBJ2-2, with D maybe TRBD2 (6 bases). V lost 3 bases to trimming and J lost 6 bases, with 14 bases between them. This CDR3 comprises 15 residues. Germline V CDR1 and CDR2: WSHSY, SAAADI. CDR3: CASSDLSAGSGELFF. The CDR3 DNA follows: TGCGCCAGCAGTGATCTCAGTGCGGGGTCCGGGGAGCTGTTTTTT.

The chain links TRBV6-5 to TRBJ1-1, with 8 bases that match TRBD1. J gave up 4 bases and V 6 bases, and 10 bases lay outside the gene matches. This CDR3 spans 15 amino acids. The germline V gene has CDR1 MNHEY and CDR2 SVGAGI. CDR3 amino acids: CASSWDRWRSTEAFF. CDR3 in DNA: TGTGCCAGCAGCTGGGACAGGTGGAGGTCCACTGAAGCTTTCTTT.

The count of this clone is one. The gene calls are TRBV11-3 and TRBJ2-3, with 7 bases identical to TRBD2. This CDR3 comprises 14 residues. The V gene's germline CDR1 is SGHNT and CDR2 YENEEA. V was clipped by 6 bases and J by 5 bases; unmatched bases: 8. The CDR3, as DNA: TGTGCCAGCAGTCAGACTAGCCTCAAAGATACGCAGTATTTT. Translated, it gives CASSQTSLKDTQYF.

The chain links TRBV9 to TRBJ1-5; D is perhaps TRBD1 (5 bases). Germline CDR1 SGDLS, CDR2 YYNGEE. This CDR3 is built from 16 residues. Trimming pared 3 bases from V and 9 bases from J, leaving 22 bases between. This CDR3 reads CASSASRPGGRGPQHF. The CDR3, as DNA: TGTGCCAGCAGCGCCTCAAGGCCGGGGGGAAGGGGGCCCCAGCATTTT.

In its sample, this clone was seen once. The chain is built from TRBV2 and TRBJ1-5, with a tentative D call TRBD1 (6 bases). The CDR3 consists of 18 residues. Germline CDR1 SNHLY, CDR2 FYNNEI. Trimming stripped 6 bases from V and 0 bases from J, with 21 bases between. CDR3 in amino acids: CASRSDRGTVFSNQPQHF. The CDR3 region has the DNA TGTGCCAGCAGAAGTGATAGGGGGACGGTTTTTAGCAATCAGCCCCAGCATTTT.

This chain uses TRBV4-1 with TRBJ2-7, with a tentative D call TRBD2 (6 bases). CDR3 length equals 16 residues. Germline assignment: CDR1 MGHRA and CDR2 YSYEKL. V was cut by 0 bases and J by 2 bases, with 14 bases left in between. CDR3 region: CASSQDIAGTPYEQYF. The DNA for the CDR3 is TGCGCCAGCAGCCAAGATATAGCCGGGACTCCCTACGAGCAGTACTTC.

The rearrangement links TRBV28 to TRBJ1-5, with a possible D match to TRBD1 (6 bases). The V gene's germline CDR1 is MDHEN and CDR2 SYDVKM. The CDR3 has 21 amino acids. The V end was cut by 3 bases, the J end by 2 bases, with 29 bases between. CDR3 in amino acids: CASSLGRPGPGHLGGNQPQHF. CDR3 coding DNA: TGTGCCAGCAGTTTGGGACGTCCGGGACCGGGACATTTGGGGGGCAATCAGCCCCAGCATTTT.

This rearrangement joins TRBV2 to TRBJ1-5, with D hard to call. In germline, CDR1 is SNHLY, CDR2 FYNNEI. The CDR3 has 11 amino acids. V was pared by 4 bases and J by 6 bases, with 4 bases between. This CDR3 reads CASSAGQPQHF. For the CDR3, the DNA is TGTGCCAGCAGTGCAGGTCAGCCCCAGCATTTT.

This chain uses TRBV7-9 with TRBJ1-4, with 9 bases matching TRBD1. J was trimmed by 2 bases and V by 5 bases; bases with no gene match: 3. Per the germline V gene, CDR1 is SEHNR and CDR2 is FQNEAQ (reference sequence). CDR3 length: 15 residues. As DNA, the CDR3 is TGTGCCAGCAGCGTAGGACAGGGGACTAATGAAAAACTGTTTTTT. Encoded protein: CASSVGQGTNEKLFF.

The DNA of the CDR3 is TGTGCCAGCAGCGTAGCCAAGACACACACCGGGGAGCTGTTTTTT. It encodes CASSVAKTHTGELFF. This chain uses TRBV9 with TRBJ2-2; D uncertain. This CDR3 is 15 amino acids long. CDR1 SGDLS and CDR2 YYNGEE come from the germline V gene. V was pared by 0 bases and J by 3 bases, with 9 bases between.

The chain carries TRBV9 and TRBJ1-6, with 8 bases aligning to TRBD1. V was clipped by 0 bases and J by 1 base; unmatched bases: 9. Germline V CDR1 and CDR2: SGDLS, YYNGEE. CDR3 size: 19 residues. CDR3 amino acids: CASSVGGAGQASYNSPLHF. The CDR3 nucleotides are TGTGCCAGCAGCGTAGGGGGGGCGGGACAGGCATCCTATAATTCACCCCTCCACTTT.

This chain uses TRBV9 with TRBJ2-7, with a weak D call TRBD2 (5 bases). Germline-derived CDR1 and CDR2 are SGDLS and YYNGEE. The CDR3 is 14 residues long. V was trimmed by 4 bases and J by 1 base, leaving 12 bases between them. The CDR3 DNA reads as TGTGCCAGCAGCCCTGGTCGGGGTTCCTACGAGCAGTACTTC. It yields the protein CASSPGRGSYEQYF.

J is TRBJ1-2 and V is TRBV18, with 7 bases matching TRBD1. Trimming removed 0 bases from V and 9 bases from J; junction bases left unmatched: 7. This CDR3 comprises 14 residues. The V gene's germline CDR1 is KGHSH and CDR2 LQKENI. The CDR3 loop reads CASSPPAGGASYTF. The DNA of the CDR3 is TGTGCCAGCTCACCACCCGCAGGGGGTGCGAGCTACACCTTC.

This clone was detected only once. This chain connects TRBV10-3 to TRBJ1-2; possible D gene TRBD1, 6 bases. CDR3 length equals 16 residues. Trimming took off 0 bases at V and 0 bases at J, with 11 bases between the two ends. The germline gives CDR1 ENHRY, CDR2 SYGVKD. CDR3: CAISESSGETNYGYTF. The CDR3 DNA reads as TGTGCCATCAGTGAGTCCTCAGGGGAGACTAACTATGGCTACACCTTC.

This clone appeared once. The chain combines TRBV5-1 with TRBJ2-5, with D tentatively TRBD2 (5 bases). V gave up 5 bases and J gave up 2 bases, with 13 bases separating them. Germline CDR1 SGHRS, CDR2 YFSETQ. This CDR3 contains 14 residues. The CDR3 reads CASSLSGFQETQYF. The CDR3 coding sequence is TGCGCCAGCAGTTTAAGCGGATTTCAAGAGACCCAGTACTTC.

Worth noting for this clone: This CDR3 is also generated by other DNA sequences in the sample. V and J are TRBV5-1 and TRBJ1-1, with TRBD1 matching over 8 bases. The CDR3 is 13 residues long. In germline, CDR1 is SGHRS, CDR2 YFSETQ. V shed 2 bases, J shed 3 bases, and the junction held 0 bases outside the gene matches. For the CDR3, the DNA is TGCGCCAGCAGCTTACAGGGGGACACTGAAGCTTTCTTT. Its protein product is CASSLQGDTEAFF.